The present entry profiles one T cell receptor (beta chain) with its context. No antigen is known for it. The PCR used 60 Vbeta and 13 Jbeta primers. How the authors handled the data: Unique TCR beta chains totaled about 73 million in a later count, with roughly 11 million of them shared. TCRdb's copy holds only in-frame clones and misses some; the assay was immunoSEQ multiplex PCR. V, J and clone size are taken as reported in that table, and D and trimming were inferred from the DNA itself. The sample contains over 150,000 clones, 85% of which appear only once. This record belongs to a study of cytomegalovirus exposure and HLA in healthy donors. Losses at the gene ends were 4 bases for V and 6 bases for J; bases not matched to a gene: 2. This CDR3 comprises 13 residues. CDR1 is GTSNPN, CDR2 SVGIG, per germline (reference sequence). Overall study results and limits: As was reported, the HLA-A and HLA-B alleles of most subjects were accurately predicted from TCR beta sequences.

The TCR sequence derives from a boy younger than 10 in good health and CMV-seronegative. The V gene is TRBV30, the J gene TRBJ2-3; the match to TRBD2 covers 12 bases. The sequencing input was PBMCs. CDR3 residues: CAWTSGRVDTQYF. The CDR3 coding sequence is TGTGCCTGGACTAGCGGGAGGGTGGATACGCAGTATTTT. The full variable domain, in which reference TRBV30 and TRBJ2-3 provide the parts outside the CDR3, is SQTIHQWPATLVQPVGSPLSLECTVEGTSNPNLYWYRQAAGRGLQLLFYSVGIGQISSEVPQNLSASRPQDRQFILSSKKLLLSDSGFYLCAWTSGRVDTQYFGPGTRLTVL.